Presented here are 9 T cell receptor beta chains from one specimen sequenced in a study of blood T cell repertoires in COVID-19. TCRdb's copy holds only in-frame clones and misses some; the assay was immunoSEQ multiplex PCR. The table includes about 360,000 clones, 81% detected once. Sequenced input: peripheral blood. The source of these receptors is a human donor with acute or convalescent COVID-19. The donor label of this sample is uncertain.

The chain employs TRBV11-2 and TRBJ2-7; D might be TRBD2 (6 bases). The ends were cut back, 5 bases at V and 2 bases at J, with 22 bases in the middle. The length of the CDR3 is 17 residues. CDR1 is SGHAT, CDR2 FQNNGV, per germline. In DNA, the CDR3 is TGTGCCAGCAGCCCAGGCCCGCGGGAACCCAGACCCTACGAGCAGTACTTC. It specifies CASSPGPREPRPYEQYF.

Regarding this clone: Within the sample, other DNA sequences also encode this same CDR3. The chain has TRBV27 and TRBJ2-7, with a weak D call TRBD2 (6 bases). This CDR3 comprises 13 residues. The germline V and J ends were trimmed by 3 bases and 2 bases, with 8 bases remaining between them. The germline gives CDR1 MNHEY, CDR2 SMNVEV (reference sequence). In nucleotides, the CDR3 is TGTGCCAGCAGTTTGGGCGGGACCTACGAGCAGTACTTC. Its protein is CASSLGGTYEQYF.

The CDR3 sequence: CASVKDRVGSPLHF. Here the CDR3 DNA reads TGTGCCAGCGTAAAGGACAGGGTTGGATCACCCCTCCACTTT. The rearrangement links TRBV2 to TRBJ1-6; TRBD1 matches 8 bases. The germline V gene has CDR1 SNHLY and CDR2 FYNNEI. Trimming took 8 bases from V and 10 from J; bases not matched to a gene: 10. The CDR3 has 14 residues.

J is TRBJ1-5 and V is TRBV28; no definite D call. Trimming cost V 3 bases and J 0 bases, with 6 bases left between them. This CDR3 contains 14 residues. Germline-derived CDR1 and CDR2 are MDHEN and SYDVKM. CDR3 in amino acids: CASSFQISNQPQHF. CDR3 nucleotide sequence: TGTGCCAGCAGTTTTCAAATTAGCAATCAGCCCCAGCATTTT.

This rearrangement joins TRBV2 to TRBJ1-4, with D unclear. V was shortened by 6 bases and J by 4 bases, with 12 bases between the two germline ends. This CDR3 has 14 residues. Per the germline V gene, CDR1 is SNHLY and CDR2 is FYNNEI. CDR3 region: CASSLGLNNEKLFF. CDR3 DNA sequence: TGTGCCAGCAGCCTTGGACTGAATAATGAAAAACTGTTTTTT.

The CDR3 DNA sequence: TGTGCCAGCAGTTCGGGGTATACGCAGTATTTT. As protein: CASSSGYTQYF. This chain joins TRBV12-3 or TRBV12-4 and TRBJ2-3; a weak D match, TRBD2 (5 bases). The CDR3 totals 11 residues. Trimming took 4 bases from V and 7 from J, leaving 6 bases between them.

V usage is TRBV28 and J usage is TRBJ1-1, with a tentative D call TRBD1 (5 bases). The germline V gene has CDR1 MDHEN and CDR2 SYDVKM. The V end lost 5 bases, the J end lost 1 base, and 14 bases lay between the germline ends. This CDR3 has 15 amino acids. In DNA, the CDR3 is TGTGCCAGCAGTCTCCCGGGACTGAAGAACACTGAAGCTTTCTTT. Protein sequence: CASSLPGLKNTEAFF.

Here the CDR3 reads CASSRDSPSGNTIYF. The CDR3 region has the DNA TGTGCCAGCTCGCGGGACAGCCCCTCTGGAAACACCATATATTTT. The J gene is TRBJ1-3, the V gene TRBV18; 7 bases are shared with TRBD1. Germline CDR1 is KGHSH and CDR2 is LQKENI. The CDR3 has 15 amino acids. With 6 bases clipped from V and 0 bases from J, the junction kept 5 bases outside the gene matches.

The genes are TRBV19 and TRBJ2-7; D is possibly TRBD1 (6 bases). Germline V lookup: CDR1 LNHDA, CDR2 SQIVND (reference sequence). The ends were cut back, 1 base at V and 3 bases at J, with 13 bases in the middle. The CDR3 covers 15 residues. The CDR3 DNA reads TGTGCCAGTAGTATAGGGGGCAGGGGAATCTACGAGCAGTACTTC. Amino acid sequence: CASSIGGRGIYEQYF.